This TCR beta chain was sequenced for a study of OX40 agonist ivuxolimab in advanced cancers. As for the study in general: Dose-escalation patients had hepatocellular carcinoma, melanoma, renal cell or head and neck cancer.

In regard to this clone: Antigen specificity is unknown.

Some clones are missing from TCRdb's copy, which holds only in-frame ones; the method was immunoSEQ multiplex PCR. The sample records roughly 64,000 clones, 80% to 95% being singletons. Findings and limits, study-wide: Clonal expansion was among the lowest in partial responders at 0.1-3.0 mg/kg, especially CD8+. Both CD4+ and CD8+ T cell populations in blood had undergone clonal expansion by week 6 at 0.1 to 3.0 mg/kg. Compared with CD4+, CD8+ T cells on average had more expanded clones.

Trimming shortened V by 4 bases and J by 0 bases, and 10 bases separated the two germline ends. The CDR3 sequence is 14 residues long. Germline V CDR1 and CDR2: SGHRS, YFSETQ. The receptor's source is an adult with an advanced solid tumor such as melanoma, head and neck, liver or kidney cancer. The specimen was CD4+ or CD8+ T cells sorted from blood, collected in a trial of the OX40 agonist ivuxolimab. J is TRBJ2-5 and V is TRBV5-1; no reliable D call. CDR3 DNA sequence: TGCGCCAGCAGCGGAACCTCGTACCAAGAGACCCAGTACTTC. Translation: CASSGTSYQETQYF.